Listed here is a single TCR beta chain. From germline, CDR1 is WNHNN and CDR2 SYGVQD (reference sequence). There are 15 residues in the CDR3. V was pared by 2 bases and J by 2 bases, with 0 bases of the junction left unmatched. This record comes from a study of blood T cell repertoires in COVID-19. Profiled with immunoSEQ multiplex PCR; TCRdb holds only in-frame clones, not every one. The data contain hundreds of thousands of clones, around 91% of them singletons. This rearrangement joins TRBV10-1 to TRBJ2-5; 12 nucleotides align to TRBD2. Sequenced sample: PBMCs or T cells enriched from blood (not recorded which). This clonotype was sampled from a man aged 25-45 years who had recovered from COVID-19. CDR3 region: CASSEGLAGQETQYF. CDR3 coding DNA: TGCGCCAGCAGTGAGGGACTAGCGGGACAAGAGACCCAGTACTTC.